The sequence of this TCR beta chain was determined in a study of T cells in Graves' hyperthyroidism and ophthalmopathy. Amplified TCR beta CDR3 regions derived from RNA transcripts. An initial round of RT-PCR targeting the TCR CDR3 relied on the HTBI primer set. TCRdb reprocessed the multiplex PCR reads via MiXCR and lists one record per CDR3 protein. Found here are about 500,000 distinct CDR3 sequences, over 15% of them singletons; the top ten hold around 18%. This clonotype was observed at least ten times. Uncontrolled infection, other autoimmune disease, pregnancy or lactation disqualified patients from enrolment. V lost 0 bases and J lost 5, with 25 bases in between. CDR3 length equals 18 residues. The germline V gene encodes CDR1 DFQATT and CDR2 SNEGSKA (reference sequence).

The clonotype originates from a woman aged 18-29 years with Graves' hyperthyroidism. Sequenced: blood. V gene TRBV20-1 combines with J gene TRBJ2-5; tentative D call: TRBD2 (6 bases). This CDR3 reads CSARDLHPQRGTGETQYF. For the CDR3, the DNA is TGCAGTGCTAGAGATCTTCACCCTCAACGTGGGACTGGGGAGACCCAGTACTTC.